These 20 T cell receptor beta chains came from one sample sequenced in a study of blood T cell repertoires in COVID-19. Clones were sequenced by immunoSEQ multiplex PCR, and TCRdb holds only the in-frame ones, with some missing. Of some 200,000 clones in the sample, about 90% were seen once. Sequenced material: peripheral blood. These receptors came from a man aged 40-49 years with active or convalescent COVID-19.

The chain couples TRBV5-1 to TRBJ1-2, with TRBD1 matching 7 bases. Germline V gene data show CDR1 as SGHRS and CDR2 as YFSETQ. V lost 5 bases to trimming and J lost 6 bases; unmatched junction nucleotides: 10. CDR3 length: 14 residues. The CDR3 region is CASSPGGEVDGYTF. As DNA, the CDR3 is TGCGCCAGCAGTCCAGGGGGTGAGGTTGATGGCTACACCTTC.

The rearrangement links TRBV7-9 to TRBJ1-1; D gene uncertain. V gave up 8 bases and J gave up 3 bases, with 13 bases separating them. CDR1 and CDR2 (germline): SEHNR, FQNEAQ (reference sequence). The CDR3 has 13 amino acids. Written as DNA, the CDR3 is TGTGCCAGCGGAATCGACACCTACACTGAAGCTTTCTTT. Its protein is CASGIDTYTEAFF.

This clone has just one count. The chain joins TRBV18 to TRBJ1-1; possibly TRBD1 for D (5 bases). The V gene lost 3 bases and the J gene lost 3 bases, with 11 bases spanning the gap. Germline assignment: CDR1 KGHSH and CDR2 LQKENI. The CDR3 is made up of 14 amino acids. This CDR3 reads CASSPAGSDTEAFF. Written as DNA, the CDR3 is TGTGCCAGCTCACCGGCAGGGTCGGACACTGAAGCTTTCTTT. The full variable domain, with the rest looked up from reference TRBV18 and TRBJ1-1, is NAGVMQNPRHLVRRRGQEARLRCSPMKGHSHVYWYRQLPEEGLKFMVYLQKENIIDESGMPKERFSAEFPKEGPSILRIQQVVRGDSAAYFCASSPAGSDTEAFFGQGTRLTVV.

The chain carries TRBV3-1 (or the pseudogene TRBV3-2) and TRBJ2-7; 12 bases align to TRBD2. The length of the CDR3 is 20 residues. Germline loops: CDR1 LGHDT, CDR2 YNNKEL (reference sequence). Trimming cost V 1 base and J 3 bases; bases outside gene matches: 16. CDR3 sequence reads: CASSQVPTKTSGGIGYEQYF. The CDR3 region has the DNA TGTGCCAGCAGCCAAGTCCCCACTAAAACTAGCGGGGGGATCGGCTACGAGCAGTACTTC.

This chain uses TRBV2 with TRBJ1-3; no clear D. This CDR3 has 13 residues. Trimming stripped 5 bases from V and 8 bases from J, with 13 bases between. Germline V CDR1 and CDR2: SNHLY, FYNNEI. The CDR3 reads CASSRDRLDTIYF. In nucleotides, the CDR3 is TGTGCCAGCAGTCGAGACCGGCTAGACACCATATATTTT.

This clone was seen once. The chain is built from TRBV4-3 and TRBJ1-2, with D perhaps matching TRBD1 (5 bases). Germline CDR1 LGHNA, CDR2 YSLEER. The V end lost 0 bases, the J end lost 4 bases, and 12 bases lay between the germline ends. The CDR3 runs 15 residues. CDR3 in DNA: TGCGCCAGCAGCCAAGATACCATCCAGGGCTATGGCTACACCTTC. Translated: CASSQDTIQGYGYTF.

The rearrangement joins TRBV7-9 to TRBJ1-2, with 8 bases identical to TRBD1. The ends lost 3 bases at V and 6 bases at J; junction bases unmatched: 6. This CDR3 spans 14 amino acids. Germline CDR1 is SEHNR and CDR2 is FQNEAQ (reference sequence). The CDR3: CASSFDRGRNGYTF. The CDR3 DNA sequence: TGTGCCAGCAGCTTTGACAGGGGTCGGAATGGCTACACCTTC.

The chain carries TRBV19 and TRBJ1-6; 8 nucleotides agree with TRBD1. Trimming cost V 4 bases and J 7 bases; bases outside gene matches: 9. This CDR3 is built from 16 residues. The V gene's germline CDR1 is LNHDA and CDR2 SQIVND (reference sequence). CDR3 DNA: TGTGCCAGTAGTACCCCGGACAGGGCATGGAATTCACCCCTCCACTTT. Its translation: CASSTPDRAWNSPLHF.

The chain couples TRBV9 to TRBJ2-3; TRBD1 is a possible D gene (6 bases). V was shortened by 4 bases and J by 6 bases, with 9 bases between the two germline ends. CDR3 length: 12 residues. Germline CDR1 is SGDLS and CDR2 is YYNGEE. The CDR3 protein is CASSLQGDTQYF. In DNA form, the CDR3 reads TGTGCCAGCAGCCTCCAGGGGGATACGCAGTATTTT.

This chain uses TRBV6-5 with TRBJ1-2, with D perhaps TRBD1 (6 bases). Germline V gives CDR1 MNHEY, CDR2 SVGAGI. CDR3 length: 14 amino acids. Trimming stripped 5 bases from V and 4 bases from J, with 14 bases between. CDR3 sequence reads: CASSPQGGSYGYTF. The CDR3 nucleotides read TGTGCCAGCAGTCCCCAAGGGGGTAGCTATGGCTACACCTTC.

The chain is built from TRBV29-1 and TRBJ1-6; D gene unclear. CDR3 length: 14 amino acids. V shed 6 bases and J shed 0 bases, with 9 bases lying between them. In germline, CDR1 is SQVTM, CDR2 ANQGSEA. The CDR3 is CSVRVSSYNSPLHF. CDR3 bases: TGCAGCGTGAGAGTAAGCTCCTATAATTCACCCCTCCACTTT.

The chain combines TRBV2 with TRBJ1-6; D is ambiguous. Germline V gene lookup returns CDR1 SNHLY and CDR2 FYNNEI. CDR3 length: 13 residues. V was trimmed by 4 bases and J by 8 bases, leaving 9 bases between them. The CDR3 loop is CASSGEGYSPLHF. The CDR3 DNA sequence: TGTGCCAGCAGTGGTGAGGGTTATTCACCCCTCCACTTT.

The chain links TRBV28 to TRBJ1-6, with unresolved D. Germline V lookup: CDR1 MDHEN, CDR2 SYDVKM. V dropped 1 base and J dropped 8 bases, with 9 bases sitting between them. This CDR3 has 14 residues. The CDR3 is CASSLYGRDSPLHF. CDR3 DNA sequence: TGTGCCAGCAGTTTATACGGTCGGGATTCACCCCTCCACTTT.

The chain combines TRBV2 with TRBJ2-3, with TRBD2 matching over 12 bases. Germline values: CDR1 SNHLY, CDR2 FYNNEI. This CDR3 spans 16 amino acids. V shed 3 bases, J shed 2 bases, and the junction held 3 bases outside the gene matches. This CDR3 is CASSDRTSGVTDTQYF. The CDR3 DNA reads as TGTGCCAGCAGTGACCGGACTAGCGGGGTCACAGATACGCAGTATTTT.

The V and J genes are TRBV2 and TRBJ1-1, with 9 bases matching TRBD1. The length of the CDR3 is 16 residues. Germline lookup yields CDR1 SNHLY and CDR2 FYNNEI. V dropped 6 bases and J dropped 0; count of bases not matched to a gene: 8. CDR3 residues: CASRATGGRLNTEAFF. DNA of the CDR3: TGTGCCAGCAGGGCCACAGGGGGCAGGTTGAACACTGAAGCTTTCTTT. The whole variable domain, remainder taken from reference TRBV2 and TRBJ1-1, is EPEVTQTPSHQVTQMGQEVILRCVPISNHLYFYWYRQILGQKVEFLVSFYNNEISEKSEIFDDQFSVERPDGSNFTLKIRSTKLEDSAMYFCASRATGGRLNTEAFFGQGTRLTVV.

V usage is TRBV19 and J usage is TRBJ1-1; D is ambiguous. Germline V gene sequence: CDR1 LNHDA, CDR2 SQIVND (reference sequence). CDR3 length equals 18 residues. Trimming cost V 4 bases and J 6 bases, with 27 bases left between them. The CDR3 bases are TGTGCCAGTAGTACCAGCATATTCGACACCACTCCAGACGCTGAAGCTTTCTTT. Protein product: CASSTSIFDTTPDAEAFF.

The chain carries TRBV6-5 and TRBJ1-3; 8 bases line up with TRBD1. Germline V CDR1 and CDR2: MNHEY, SVGAGI. This CDR3 is 13 amino acids long. The V segment lost 10 bases and the J segment 8 bases; nucleotides outside the gene matches: 10. In DNA, the CDR3 is TGTGCCACCTCAAGGACAGGGTGGGACACCATATATTTT. Its protein product is CATSRTGWDTIYF.

Note on this clone: Other nucleotide sequences from this sample produce the same CDR3. The chain carries TRBV13 and TRBJ1-2; D gene ambiguous. The CDR3 totals 13 residues. Per the germline V gene, CDR1 is PRHDT and CDR2 is FYEKMQ (reference sequence). The V gene lost 2 bases and the J gene lost 4 bases, with 8 bases spanning the gap. CDR3 coding DNA: TGTGCCAGCAGCTTAAGAGGGCCCTATGGCTACACCTTC. This sequence encodes CASSLRGPYGYTF.

The chain carries TRBV7-3 and TRBJ2-2; weak D call: TRBD2 (6 bases). Per germline, CDR1 SGHTA and CDR2 FQGTGA. Deletions cut 2 bases from V and 5 bases from J, with 12 bases between. CDR3 size: 15 residues. The CDR3, as DNA: TGTGCCAGCAGCTTACTGGGGCGGGGAACCGGGGAGCTGTTTTTT. It specifies CASSLLGRGTGELFF.

The V and J genes are TRBV27 and TRBJ1-1; possibly TRBD1 for D (6 bases). Germline V gene lookup returns CDR1 MNHEY and CDR2 SMNVEV (reference sequence). V lost 2 bases to trimming and J lost 7 bases, with 11 bases between them. The CDR3 loop spans 13 amino acids. CDR3 region: CASSLTGPLEAFF. The CDR3 DNA reads as TGTGCCAGCAGTTTAACAGGGCCCCTTGAAGCTTTCTTT.